These T cell receptor beta chains were read from a single sample in a study of blood T cell repertoires in COVID-19. Here immunoSEQ multiplex PCR was the method, and the copy in TCRdb shows in-frame clones only, minus some. The sample holds some 74,000 clones, roughly 85% seen once. What was sequenced was peripheral blood. The receptors here all came from an elderly woman with acute or convalescent COVID-19. The CDR3 runs from the conserved cysteine through the conserved F or W. Some rows mark clone size as missing; the rest say once, few, many or name a class of expanded clone.

v_gene: TRBV12-5
abundance: few
CDR3aa: CASALGQTTTVTYEQYF

v_gene: TRBV6-1
abundance: -
CDR3aa: CASSEIGTGGSYGYTF

v_gene: TRBV11-3
abundance: once
CDR3aa: CASKGTSGSSNEQFF

v_gene: TRBV5-4
abundance: -
CDR3aa: CATLGQNSYEQYF

v_gene: TRBV19
abundance: -
CDR3aa: CASSIQVVYNQPQHF

v_gene: TRBV5-4
abundance: -
CDR3aa: CASSRQGPGYTGELFF

v_gene: TRBV7-9
abundance: -
CDR3aa: CASSDARERTSNQPQHF

v_gene: TRBV5-1
abundance: -
CDR3aa: CASSLFGGYAKETQYF

v_gene: TRBV10-3
abundance: -
CDR3aa: CAISDRGRVVNTEAFF

v_gene: TRBV10-3
abundance: -
CDR3aa: CAIAGTADRYYEKLFF

v_gene: TRBV5-1
abundance: -
CDR3aa: CASSSDYRTGETQYF

v_gene: TRBV5-6
abundance: few
CDR3aa: CASSLTGRGMYEQYF

v_gene: TRBV18
abundance: once
CDR3aa: CASSPETGGIQPQHF

v_gene: TRBV19
abundance: -
CDR3aa: CASSTKIGVNTEAFF

v_gene: TRBV25-1
abundance: -
CDR3aa: CASREDLGRYLDNEKLFF

v_gene: TRBV2
abundance: -
CDR3aa: CASSPGTAQNYGYTF

v_gene: TRBV30
abundance: -
CDR3aa: CALTVTTNEKLFF

v_gene: TRBV2
abundance: -
CDR3aa: CASSPTGLTMRNQPQHF

v_gene: TRBV11-1
abundance: -
CDR3aa: CASSKAGYEQYF

v_gene: TRBV11-3
abundance: -
CDR3aa: CASSLDWDSVVGNEQFF

v_gene: TRBV30
abundance: -
CDR3aa: CAWSETLGGNQPQHF

v_gene: TRBV10-3
abundance: -
CDR3aa: CAISPGETQYF

v_gene: TRBV7-8
abundance: -
CDR3aa: CASSPLNGEVAGELFF

v_gene: TRBV5-1
abundance: -
CDR3aa: CASSLSGNYGYTF

v_gene: TRBV15
abundance: -
CDR3aa: CATSRDSGRGTFF

v_gene: TRBV11-3
abundance: -
CDR3aa: CASSPEGYYEQYF

v_gene: TRBV10-2
abundance: -
CDR3aa: CASLAFSYNEQFF

v_gene: TRBV7-2
abundance: -
CDR3aa: CASSLYSGAIGLAFF

v_gene: TRBV5-1
abundance: -
CDR3aa: CASSLDWDLTYQETQYF

v_gene: TRBV19
abundance: -
CDR3aa: CASSVYPPGVYGYTF

v_gene: TRBV24-1
abundance: -
CDR3aa: CATSDTIGGGYTF

v_gene: TRBV19
abundance: -
CDR3aa: CASSIGFWLAATGELFF

v_gene: TRBV5-1
abundance: -
CDR3aa: CASSLTGQLNTEAFF

v_gene: TRBV5-4
abundance: once
CDR3aa: CASSRDSQYGYTF

v_gene: TRBV11-2
abundance: few
CDR3aa: CASSRSGLAPDEQFF

v_gene: TRBV30
abundance: -
CDR3aa: CAWSVKSSHRVLRGYTF